The present T cell receptor (beta chain) was sequenced within a study of lymphopenia after photon versus proton radiotherapy. On this clone itself: Its antigen remains unknown.

Regarding the study as a whole: Photon-treated patients lost naive T cells and TCR diversity; proton-treated stayed stable.

TCRdb's copy holds only in-frame clones and misses some; the assay was immunoSEQ multiplex PCR. The table includes about 160,000 clones, 88% detected once. The germline gives CDR1 SGHAT, CDR2 FQNNGV. The V end lost 1 base, the J end lost 4 bases, and 10 bases lay between the germline ends. The CDR3 consists of 15 residues. The sequence came from a man in his fifties or sixties with gastric cancer. The V gene is TRBV11-2, the J gene TRBJ2-2; D possibly corresponds to TRBD2 (6 bases). Here the sequenced sample was peripheral blood, taken from a patient treated with photon-based radiotherapy. CDR3 in DNA: TGTGCCAGCAGCTTAGGGTGGCGGGGCACCGGGGAGCTGTTTTTT. Protein sequence: CASSLGWRGTGELFF.